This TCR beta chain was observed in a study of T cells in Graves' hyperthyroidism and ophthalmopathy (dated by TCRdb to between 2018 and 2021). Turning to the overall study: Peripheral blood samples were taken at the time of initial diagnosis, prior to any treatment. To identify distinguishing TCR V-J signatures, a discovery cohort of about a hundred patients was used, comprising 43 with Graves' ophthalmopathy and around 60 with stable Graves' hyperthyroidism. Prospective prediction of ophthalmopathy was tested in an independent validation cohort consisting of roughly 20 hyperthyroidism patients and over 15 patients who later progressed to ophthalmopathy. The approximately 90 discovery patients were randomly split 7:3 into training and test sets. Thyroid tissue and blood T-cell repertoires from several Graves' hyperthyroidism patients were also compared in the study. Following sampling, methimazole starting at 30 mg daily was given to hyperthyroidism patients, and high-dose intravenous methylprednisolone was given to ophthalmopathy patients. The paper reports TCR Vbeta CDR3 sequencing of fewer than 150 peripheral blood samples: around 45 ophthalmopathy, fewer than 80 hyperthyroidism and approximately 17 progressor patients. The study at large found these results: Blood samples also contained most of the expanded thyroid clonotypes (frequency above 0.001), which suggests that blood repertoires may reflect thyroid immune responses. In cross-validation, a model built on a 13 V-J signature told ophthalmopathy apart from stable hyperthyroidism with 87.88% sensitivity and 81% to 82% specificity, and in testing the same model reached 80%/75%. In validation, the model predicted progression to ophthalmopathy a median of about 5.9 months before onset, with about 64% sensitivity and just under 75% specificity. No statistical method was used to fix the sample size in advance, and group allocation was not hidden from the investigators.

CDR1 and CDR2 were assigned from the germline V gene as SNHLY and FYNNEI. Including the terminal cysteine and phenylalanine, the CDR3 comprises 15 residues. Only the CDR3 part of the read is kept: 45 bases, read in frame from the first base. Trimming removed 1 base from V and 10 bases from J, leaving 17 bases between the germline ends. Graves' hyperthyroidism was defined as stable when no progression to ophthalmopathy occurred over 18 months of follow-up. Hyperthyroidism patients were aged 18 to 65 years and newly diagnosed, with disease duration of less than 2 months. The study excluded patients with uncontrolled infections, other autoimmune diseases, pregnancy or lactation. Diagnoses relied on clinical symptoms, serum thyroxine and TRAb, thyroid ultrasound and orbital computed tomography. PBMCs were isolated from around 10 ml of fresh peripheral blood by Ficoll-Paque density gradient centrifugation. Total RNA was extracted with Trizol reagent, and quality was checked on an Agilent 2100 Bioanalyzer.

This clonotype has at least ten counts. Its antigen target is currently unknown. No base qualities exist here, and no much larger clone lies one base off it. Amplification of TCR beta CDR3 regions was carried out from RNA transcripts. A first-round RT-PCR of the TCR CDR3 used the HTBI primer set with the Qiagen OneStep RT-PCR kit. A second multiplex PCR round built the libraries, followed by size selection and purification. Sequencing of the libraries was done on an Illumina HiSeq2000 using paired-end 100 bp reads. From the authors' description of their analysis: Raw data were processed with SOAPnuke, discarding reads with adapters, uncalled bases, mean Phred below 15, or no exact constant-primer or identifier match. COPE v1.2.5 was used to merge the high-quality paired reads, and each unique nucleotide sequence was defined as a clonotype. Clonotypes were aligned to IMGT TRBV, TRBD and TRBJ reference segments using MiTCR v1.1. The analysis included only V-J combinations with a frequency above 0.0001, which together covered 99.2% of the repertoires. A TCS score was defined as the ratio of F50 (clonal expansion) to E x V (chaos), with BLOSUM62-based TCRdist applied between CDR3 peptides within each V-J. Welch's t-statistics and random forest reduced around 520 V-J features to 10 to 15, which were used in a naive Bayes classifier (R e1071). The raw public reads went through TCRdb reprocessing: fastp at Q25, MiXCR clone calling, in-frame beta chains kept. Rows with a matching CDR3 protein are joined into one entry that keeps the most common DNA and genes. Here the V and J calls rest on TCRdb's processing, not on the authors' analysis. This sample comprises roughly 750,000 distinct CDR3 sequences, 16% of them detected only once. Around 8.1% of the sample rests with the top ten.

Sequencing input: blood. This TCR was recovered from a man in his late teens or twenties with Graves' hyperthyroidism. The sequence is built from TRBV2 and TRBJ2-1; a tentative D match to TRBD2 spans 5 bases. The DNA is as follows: TGTGCCAGCAGTGAAGGGCTAGCCAGGTTCGACGAGCAGTTCTTC. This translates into CASSEGLARFDEQFF.